The 3 T cell receptor beta chains below were found in one sample sequenced in a study of beta chain features in type 1 diabetes. Study results and caveats: When Type 1 diabetes patients were examined, their TCRB CDR3s proved moderately but significantly shorter in all four CD4+ subsets.

Their antigen targets remain unknown. Investigators reverse transcribed all isolated RNA, so they sequenced expressed TCRB transcripts. Clones were sequenced by immunoSEQ multiplex PCR, and TCRdb holds only the in-frame ones, with some missing. The data contain under 300,000 clones, roughly 13% of them singletons. The specimen was naive CD4+ T cells from blood. Receptor source: a man between 25 and 39 years old with type 1 diabetes.

This chain links TRBV5-6 with TRBJ2-5, with a weak D call TRBD2 (6 bases). CDR1 and CDR2 (germline): SGHDT, YYEEEE. Trimming shortened V by 3 bases and J by 5 bases, and 14 bases separated the two germline ends. The CDR3 is 14 residues long. The CDR3 is CASSSVGEVETQYF. The CDR3 DNA reads TGTGCCAGCAGCTCTGTAGGGGAGGTGGAGACCCAGTACTTC.

CDR3: CASRLDTGTDTQYF. Here the CDR3 DNA reads TGTGCCAGCAGACTAGACACAGGGACAGATACGCAGTATTTT. The chain carries TRBV7-2 and TRBJ2-3, with D perhaps TRBD1 (6 bases). Trimming shortened V by 6 bases and J by 3 bases, and 13 bases separated the two germline ends. The CDR3 is made up of 14 amino acids. CDR1 and CDR2 (germline): SGHTA, FQGNSA.

This chain connects TRBV29-1 to TRBJ1-1; TRBD1 might be the D (6 bases). This CDR3 comprises 16 residues. V was cut by 6 bases and J by 5 bases, with 25 bases left in between. Germline-derived CDR1 and CDR2 are SQVTM and ANQGSEA. In nucleotides, the CDR3 is TGCAGCGTCGGACAGCATGGAGTGGGGCGAACAACTGAAGCTTTCTTT. Translated: CSVGQHGVGRTTEAFF.